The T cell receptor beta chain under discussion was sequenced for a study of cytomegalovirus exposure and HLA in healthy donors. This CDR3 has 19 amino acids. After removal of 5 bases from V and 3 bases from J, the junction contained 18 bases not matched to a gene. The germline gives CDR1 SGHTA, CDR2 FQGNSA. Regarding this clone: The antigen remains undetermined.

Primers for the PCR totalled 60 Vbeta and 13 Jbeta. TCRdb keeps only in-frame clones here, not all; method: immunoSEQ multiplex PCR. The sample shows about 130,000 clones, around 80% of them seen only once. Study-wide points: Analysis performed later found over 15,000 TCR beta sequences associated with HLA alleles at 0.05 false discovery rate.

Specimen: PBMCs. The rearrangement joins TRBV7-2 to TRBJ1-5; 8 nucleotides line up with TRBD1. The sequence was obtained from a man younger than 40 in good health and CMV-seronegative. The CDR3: CASSPSSIVAGGFNQPQHF. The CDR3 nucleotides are TGTGCCAGCAGCCCCTCCTCGATCGTGGCAGGGGGCTTCAATCAGCCCCAGCATTTT. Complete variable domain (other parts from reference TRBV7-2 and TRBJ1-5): GAGVSQSPSNKVTEKGKDVELRCDPISGHTALYWYRQSLGQGLEFLIYFQGNSAPDKSGLPSDRFSAERTGGSVSTLTIQRTQQEDSAVYLCASSPSSIVAGGFNQPQHFGDGTRLSIL.